This TCR beta chain was found in a study of T cell repertoires in cytomegalovirus infection. About the research overall: Based on public TCR beta signatures, there were indications of CMV infection and of a matching HLA type.

TCRdb itself ran the reads through MiXCR, one entry per CDR3 protein. The profile shows roughly 230,000 distinct CDR3 sequences, around 6.2% of them singletons. This clonotype was seen at least ten times. What it recognizes is unknown. The CDR3 covers 12 residues. The V gene's germline CDR1 is MNHEY and CDR2 SVGAGI. Trimming removed 5 bases from V and 4 bases from J, with 8 bases in between. Overall study results and limits: Cumulative public TCR beta family frequency identified CMV carriers with the relevant HLA. Ex vivo, HLA-C-restricted CMV-specific TCR beta clonotypes prevailed over the rest of the response.

The gene calls are TRBV6-5 and TRBJ1-2; D unclear. Sequenced material: PBMCs. The clonotype was recovered from a human donor in good health (CMV status not recorded). Some clones in this sample may be carry-over from other donors' samples. The CDR3 sequence is CASSLDRYGYTF. Here the CDR3 DNA reads TGTGCCAGCAGTCTGGATCGCTATGGCTACACCTTC.